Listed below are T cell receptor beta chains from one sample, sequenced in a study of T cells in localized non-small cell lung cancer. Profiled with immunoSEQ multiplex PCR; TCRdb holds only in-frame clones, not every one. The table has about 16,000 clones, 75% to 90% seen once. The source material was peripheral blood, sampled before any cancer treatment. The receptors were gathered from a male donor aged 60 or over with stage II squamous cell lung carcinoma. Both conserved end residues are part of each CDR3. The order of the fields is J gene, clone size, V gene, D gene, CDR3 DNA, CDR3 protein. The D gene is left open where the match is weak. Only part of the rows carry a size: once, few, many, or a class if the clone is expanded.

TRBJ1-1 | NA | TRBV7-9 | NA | TGTGCCAGCAGCTTAGGCCAGGGGTGGGAGTTGAACACTGAAGCTTTCTTT | CASSLGQGWELNTEAFF
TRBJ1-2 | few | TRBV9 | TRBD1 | TGTGCCAGCAGCTCCCGGGACAGGGAAGGCTACACCTTC | CASSSRDREGYTF
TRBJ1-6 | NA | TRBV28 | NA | TGTGCCAGCAGTTTACCCCTTGGGGTCTCACCCCTCCACTTT | CASSLPLGVSPLHF
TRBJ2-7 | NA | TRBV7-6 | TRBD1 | TGTGCCAGCAGCTTAGCGAGTGGGACAGGGATATACGAGCAGTACTTC | CASSLASGTGIYEQYF
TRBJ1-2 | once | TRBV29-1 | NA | TGCAGCGTTGACGGGACGTATGGCTACACCTTC | CSVDGTYGYTF
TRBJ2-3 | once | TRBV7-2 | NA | TGTGCCAGCAGCTTAAGTCTGAGCAAGACAGATACGCAGTATTTT | CASSLSLSKTDTQYF
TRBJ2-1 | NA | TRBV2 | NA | TGTGCCAGCACCCCTACAGGGCCCTCCTACAATGAGCAGTTCTTC | CASTPTGPSYNEQFF
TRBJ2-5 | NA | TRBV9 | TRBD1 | TGTGCCAGCAGCCTCGGGACAGAAGAGACCCAGTACTTC | CASSLGTEETQYF
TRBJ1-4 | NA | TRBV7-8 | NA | TGTGCCAGCAGCTTAGTGACAGGAATTAATGAAAAACTGTTTTTT | CASSLVTGINEKLFF
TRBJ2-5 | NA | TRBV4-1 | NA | TGCGCCAGCAGCCTTTCGGGCCACCAAGAGACCCAGTACTTC | CASSLSGHQETQYF
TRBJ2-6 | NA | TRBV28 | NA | TGTGCCAGCACCCCCCGACAGAAGACTGGGGCCAACGTCCTGACTTTC | CASTPRQKTGANVLTF
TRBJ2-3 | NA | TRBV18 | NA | TGTGCCAGCTCACTCTTCCAGGAGAGCACAGATACGCAGTATTTT | CASSLFQESTDTQYF
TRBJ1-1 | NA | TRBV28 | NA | TGTGCCAGCAGTCGGGCCGGGAACACTGAAGCTTTCTTT | CASSRAGNTEAFF
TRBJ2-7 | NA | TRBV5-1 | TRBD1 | TGCGCCAGCAGTCCCGGACAGGGGCTCTCCTACGAGCAGTACTTC | CASSPGQGLSYEQYF
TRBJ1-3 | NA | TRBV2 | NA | TGTGCCAGCGGCCAAAGGTTAGCTGGAAACACCATATATTTT | CASGQRLAGNTIYF
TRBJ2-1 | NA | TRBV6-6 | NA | TGTGCCAGCAGTTACCCGGGAAACAATGAGCAGTTCTTC | CASSYPGNNEQFF
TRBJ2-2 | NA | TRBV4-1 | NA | TGCGCCAGCAGCCAAGATGGGCGGGAGCTGTTTTTT | CASSQDGRELFF
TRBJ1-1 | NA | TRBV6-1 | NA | TGTGCCAGCAGTGAATCGCTGAACACTGAAGCTTTCTTT | CASSESLNTEAFF
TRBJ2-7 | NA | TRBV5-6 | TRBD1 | TGTGCCAGCAGCACCGGGACAGGGCCCTACGAGCAGTACTTC | CASSTGTGPYEQYF
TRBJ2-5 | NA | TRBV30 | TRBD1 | TGTGCCTGGAGTTCTACAGGGGGCAGGGAGACCCAGTACTTC | CAWSSTGGRETQYF
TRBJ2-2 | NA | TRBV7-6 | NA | TGTGCCAGCACCCAGGTTAGCGGCCGCACCGGGGAGCTGTTTTTT | CASTQVSGRTGELFF
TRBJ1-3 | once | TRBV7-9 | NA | TGTGCCAGCAGACAGACAGTCTCTGGAAACACCATATATTTT | CASRQTVSGNTIYF
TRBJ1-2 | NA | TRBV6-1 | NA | TGTGCCAGCAGTGAAAATGGCAGGGTGGACTATGGCTACACCTTC | CASSENGRVDYGYTF
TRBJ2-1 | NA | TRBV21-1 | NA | TGTGCCAGCAGCAAACGAGCGGTCCCCCGGTGGGGCTACAATGAGCAGTTCTTC | CASSKRAVPRWGYNEQFF
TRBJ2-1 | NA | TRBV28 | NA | TGTGCCAGCAGTTTCAGGCGGCTAGCCGCCCTACGAGTCGGGGTTTACAATGAGCAGTTCTTC | CASSFRRLAALRVGVYNEQFF
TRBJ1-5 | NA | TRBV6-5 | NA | TGTGCCAGCAGGAACAGGGACGAGGATCAGCCCCAGCATTTT | CASRNRDEDQPQHF
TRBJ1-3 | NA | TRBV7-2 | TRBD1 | TGTGCCAGCAGGTCCACAGGGGTCTCTGGAAACACCATATATTTT | CASRSTGVSGNTIYF
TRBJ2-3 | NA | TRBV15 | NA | TGTGCCACCAGCAGGGAGAACACCGGGTCGGGGGCAGATACGCAGTATTTT | CATSRENTGSGADTQYF
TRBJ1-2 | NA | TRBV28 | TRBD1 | TGTGCCAGCAGTTTATCCCGGACAGGGTACGGCTACACCTTC | CASSLSRTGYGYTF
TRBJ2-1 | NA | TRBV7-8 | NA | TGTGCCAGCAGCTTAGTTCGGAGTGAGCAGTTCTTC | CASSLVRSEQFF
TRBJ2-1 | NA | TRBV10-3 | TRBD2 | TGTGCCATCAATGGACTAGCGGGATCGGAGCAGTTCTTC | CAINGLAGSEQFF
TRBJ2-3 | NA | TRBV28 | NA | TGTGCCAGCAGTGGCGCGTTTGGTACAGATACGCAGTATTTT | CASSGAFGTDTQYF
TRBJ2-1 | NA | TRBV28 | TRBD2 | TGTGCCAGCAGCTGGGGGTCGGGGGGCTCCTACAATGAGCAGTTCTTC | CASSWGSGGSYNEQFF
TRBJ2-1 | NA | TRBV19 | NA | TGTGCCAGTAGTATAGGACTGATCTCCTACAATGAGCAGTTCTTC | CASSIGLISYNEQFF
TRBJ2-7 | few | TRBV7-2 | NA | TGTGCCAGCAGTTCTAGTGCCGACGAGCAGTACTTC | CASSSSADEQYF
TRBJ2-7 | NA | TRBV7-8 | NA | TGTGCCAGCAGCTCTACGACCGGGACAAGAGACTCCTACGAGCAGTACTTC | CASSSTTGTRDSYEQYF
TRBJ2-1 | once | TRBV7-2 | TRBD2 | TGTGCCAGCAGCTTATCTAGCGGTGGGTCCTACAATGAGCAGTTCTTC | CASSLSSGGSYNEQFF
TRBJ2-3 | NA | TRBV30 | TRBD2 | TGTGCCTGGACTAGCGGGATCCTCACAGATACGCAGTATTTT | CAWTSGILTDTQYF
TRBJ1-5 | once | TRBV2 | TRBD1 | TGTGCCAGCAGCTGGGGGCAGGGGGGCAATCAGCCCCAGCATTTT | CASSWGQGGNQPQHF
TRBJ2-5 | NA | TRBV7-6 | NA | TGTGCCAGCAGCTCCGATCAGCGCAGGGCCGAGACCCAGTACTTC | CASSSDQRRAETQYF
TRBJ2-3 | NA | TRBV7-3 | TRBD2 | TGTGCCAGCAGCTTATTTCGGACTAGCGGGAGGATAGACCCAAGCACAGATACGCAGTATTTT | CASSLFRTSGRIDPSTDTQYF
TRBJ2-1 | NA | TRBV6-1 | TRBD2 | TGTGCCAGCACCGGCGGGACTAGCGGACACAATGAGCAGTTCTTC | CASTGGTSGHNEQFF
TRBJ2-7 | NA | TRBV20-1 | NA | TGCAGTGCTAGAAGTTCCTACGAGCAGTACTTC | CSARSSYEQYF
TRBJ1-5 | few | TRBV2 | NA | TGTGCCAGCAGTGGGACCTCCAATCAGCCCCAGCATTTT | CASSGTSNQPQHF
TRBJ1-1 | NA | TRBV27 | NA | TGTGCCAGCAGTTTAGAGGGTCCGAACACTGAAGCTTTCTTT | CASSLEGPNTEAFF
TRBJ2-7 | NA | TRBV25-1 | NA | TGTGCCAGCAGTGCCGGGAACGTCGGCGAGCAGTACTTC | CASSAGNVGEQYF
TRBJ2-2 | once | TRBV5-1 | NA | TGCGCCAGCAGCTTGGGAGGGGTCAACACCGGGGAGCTGTTTTTT | CASSLGGVNTGELFF
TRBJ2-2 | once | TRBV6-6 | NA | TGTGCCAGCAGCCCCAGGGGCAGCCCTACTGGGGAGCTGTTTTTT | CASSPRGSPTGELFF